These 16 T cell receptor beta chains came from one sample sequenced in a study of Tregs in tolerant kidney transplant recipients. The assay was immunoSEQ multiplex PCR, and TCRdb's table has in-frame clones only and misses some. This table has about 56,000 clones, 80% to 90% appearing once. Sequenced input: CD4+ T cells from blood. Receptor source: a human donor in good health.

The chain recombines TRBV12-5 with TRBJ2-7, with 14 bases fitting TRBD2. After removal of 7 bases from V and 0 bases from J, the junction contained 11 bases not matched to a gene. Germline-derived CDR1 and CDR2 are LGHNT and FRNRAP. The CDR3 is made up of 18 amino acids. For the CDR3, the DNA is TGTGCTAGTGCCGGGGGACTAGCGGGAGTGAGGAGCTCCTACGAGCAGTACTTC. As protein: CASAGGLAGVRSSYEQYF.

V and J are TRBV10-3 and TRBJ1-5; TRBD1 aligns across 8 bases. Germline CDR1 is ENHRY and CDR2 is SYGVKD. This CDR3 contains 14 residues. The trim removed 2 bases at V and 9 bases at J, leaving 6 bases unmatched. The CDR3 protein is CAISEQGASGPQHF. The CDR3 region has the DNA TGTGCCATCAGTGAGCAGGGGGCCTCTGGGCCCCAGCATTTT.

The chain employs TRBV4-1 and TRBJ1-5, with D perhaps TRBD1 (6 bases). Between the trimmed V and J ends, which lost 4 bases and 4 bases, there was a span of 23 bases. The germline V gene has CDR1 MGHRA and CDR2 YSYEKL. The CDR3 loop spans 18 amino acids. DNA of the CDR3: TGCGCCAGCAGCCCCCGGGACACCCCTTTCTCCGGGAATCAGCCCCAGCATTTT. Residues: CASSPRDTPFSGNQPQHF.

The rearrangement links TRBV7-2 to TRBJ1-2, with 7 bases matching TRBD1. V gave up 3 bases and J gave up 8 bases; unmatched junction bases: 9. CDR1 SGHTA and CDR2 FQGNSA come from the germline V gene. The CDR3 runs 14 residues. The DNA for the CDR3 is TGTGCCAGCAGCTTTAGAGACAGGGTTTACGGCTACACCTTC. This encodes CASSFRDRVYGYTF.

This sequence joins TRBV7-3 and TRBJ2-1; tentative D call: TRBD1 (5 bases). V lost 1 base and J 8 bases, leaving 15 bases between the germline ends. The germline V gene has CDR1 SGHTA and CDR2 FQGTGA. The CDR3 totals 15 residues. The CDR3 nucleotides read TGTGCCAGCAGCTTAAGGGGCCGCCAGGCGGATGAGCAGTTCTTC. Residues: CASSLRGRQADEQFF.

V is TRBV19 and J is TRBJ2-1; D call uncertain. Trimming removed 2 bases from V and 0 bases from J, with 17 bases in between. The CDR3 totals 18 residues. CDR1 LNHDA and CDR2 SQIVND come from the germline V gene (reference sequence). The CDR3 bases are TGTGCCAGTAGTATATTGCCAAATAAGTGGAGCTCCTACAATGAGCAGTTCTTC. Protein product: CASSILPNKWSSYNEQFF.

The V and J genes are TRBV19 and TRBJ1-5, with D uncertain. CDR1 and CDR2 (germline): LNHDA, SQIVND (reference sequence). The CDR3 sequence is 15 residues long. V lost 4 bases to trimming and J lost 0 bases, with 10 bases between them. CDR3 sequence (DNA): TGTGCCAGTAGTAGTTGGACGTATAGCAATCAGCCCCAGCATTTT. Its translation is CASSSWTYSNQPQHF.

This chain uses TRBV11-2 with TRBJ2-7, with 8 bases aligning to TRBD2. V shed 1 base and J 5 bases; nucleotides not matched to a gene: 10. The CDR3 extends over 16 amino acids. Germline CDR1 is SGHAT and CDR2 is FQNNGV. CDR3 in DNA: TGTGCCAGCAGCTTAGGAAGTAGCGGGATAGTCCACGAGCAGTACTTC. Translating it yields CASSLGSSGIVHEQYF.

This sequence joins TRBV25-1 and TRBJ1-1; 7 nucleotides align to TRBD1. The CDR3 consists of 15 residues. Germline loops: CDR1 MGHDK, CDR2 SYGVNS. V dropped 4 bases and J dropped 6; count of bases not matched to a gene: 11. This CDR3 reads CASSGSQGIYAEAFF. For the CDR3, the DNA is TGTGCCAGCAGTGGGTCACAGGGGATCTATGCTGAAGCTTTCTTT. Full variable domain (missing parts from reference TRBV25-1 and TRBJ1-1): EADIYQTPRYLVIGTGKKITLECSQTMGHDKMYWYQQDPGMELHLIHYSYGVNSTEKGDLSSESTVSRIRTEHFPLTLESARPSHTSQYLCASSGSQGIYAEAFFGQGTRLTVV.

The V gene is TRBV6-6, the J gene TRBJ1-1, with no clear D. V was cut by 0 bases and J by 4 bases, with 12 bases left in between. The CDR3 has 15 residues. CDR1 and CDR2 from the germline V gene are MNHNY and SVGAGI (reference sequence). DNA for the CDR3: TGTGCCAGCAGTTACTCGTTGAGTGTCAGCACTGAAGCTTTCTTT. This encodes CASSYSLSVSTEAFF.

The chain links TRBV5-1 to TRBJ1-1; no firm D call. Germline loops: CDR1 SGHRS, CDR2 YFSETQ. Between the trimmed V and J ends, which lost 5 bases and 2 bases, there was a span of 10 bases. This CDR3 region has 13 residues. The CDR3 is CASSINVNTEAFF. The CDR3 DNA follows: TGCGCCAGCAGTATAAACGTCAACACTGAAGCTTTCTTT.

The chain is built from TRBV27 and TRBJ2-5; D might be TRBD2 (5 bases). This CDR3 spans 13 amino acids. The V and J ends lost 3 bases and 4 bases respectively, with 9 bases between them. The germline CDR1 and CDR2 sequences are MNHEY and SMNVEV (reference sequence). The CDR3: CASSLYRGETQYF. The CDR3 bases are TGTGCCAGCAGTTTGTATCGGGGAGAGACCCAGTACTTC.

The chain joins TRBV5-1 to TRBJ2-1, with 7 bases lining up with TRBD1. After removal of 4 bases from V and 8 bases from J, the junction contained 15 bases not matched to a gene. Germline-derived CDR1 and CDR2 are SGHRS and YFSETQ. There are 16 residues in the CDR3. CDR3 in amino acids: CASSILSGTAADEQFF. The DNA for the CDR3 is TGCGCCAGCAGCATACTTTCCGGGACAGCGGCGGATGAGCAGTTCTTC. Looking up the rest from reference TRBV5-1 and TRBJ2-1 gives the full variable domain: KAGVTQTPRYLIKTRGQQVTLSCSPISGHRSVSWYQQTPGQGLQFLFEYFSETQRNKGNFPGRFSGRQFSNSRSEMNVSTLELGDSALYLCASSILSGTAADEQFFGPGTRLTVL.

The chain recombines TRBV11-2 with TRBJ1-1; TRBD1 is a possible D gene (6 bases). V was cut by 1 base and J by 11 bases, with 11 bases left in between. The CDR3 is 12 amino acids. The V gene's germline CDR1 is SGHAT and CDR2 FQNNGV. The CDR3 loop reads CASSLGGRNAFF. The DNA of the CDR3 is TGTGCCAGCAGCTTAGGGGGGCGCAATGCTTTCTTT. Full variable domain (outside the CDR3, taken from reference TRBV11-2 and TRBJ1-1): EAGVAQSPRYKIIEKRQSVAFWCNPISGHATLYWYQQILGQGPKLLIQFQNNGVVDDSQLPKDRFSAERLKGVDSTLKIQPAKLEDSAVYLCASSLGGRNAFFGQGTRLTVV.

The chain couples TRBV10-3 to TRBJ2-7; 13 bases agree with TRBD2. Losses at the gene ends were 2 bases for V and 0 bases for J; bases not matched to a gene: 4. CDR1 and CDR2 from the germline V gene are ENHRY and SYGVKD. This CDR3 is 17 amino acids long. The CDR3 here is CAISEVGLAGASYEQYF. As DNA, the CDR3 is TGTGCCATCAGTGAGGTTGGACTAGCGGGGGCCTCCTACGAGCAGTACTTC.

This clone was detected only a few times. The genes are TRBV14 and TRBJ2-5; D may match TRBD1 or TRBD2 (5 bases each). Germline CDR1 SGHDN, CDR2 FVKESK. The CDR3 is 15 amino acids. The V gene lost 5 bases and the J gene lost 5 bases, with 18 bases spanning the gap. CDR3 sequence: CASSFNPGPSETQYF. The CDR3, as DNA: TGTGCCAGCAGCTTTAATCCGGGACCCTCGGAGACCCAGTACTTC.